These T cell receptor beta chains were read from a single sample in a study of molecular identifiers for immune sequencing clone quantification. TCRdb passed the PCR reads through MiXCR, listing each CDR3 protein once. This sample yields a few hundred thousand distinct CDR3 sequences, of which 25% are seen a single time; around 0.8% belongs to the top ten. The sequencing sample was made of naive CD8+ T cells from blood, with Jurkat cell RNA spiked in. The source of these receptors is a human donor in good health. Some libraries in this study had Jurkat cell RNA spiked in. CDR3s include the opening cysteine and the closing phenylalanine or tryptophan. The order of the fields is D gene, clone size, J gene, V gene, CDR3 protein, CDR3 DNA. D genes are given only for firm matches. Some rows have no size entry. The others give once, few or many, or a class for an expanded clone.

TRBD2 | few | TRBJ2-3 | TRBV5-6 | CASSFWASGSNTQYF | TGTGCCAGCAGCTTTTGGGCTAGCGGGAGTAATACGCAGTATTTT
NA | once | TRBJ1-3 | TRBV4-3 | CANSQATYGNTIYF | TGCGCCAACAGCCAAGCCACTTACGGAAACACCATATATTTT
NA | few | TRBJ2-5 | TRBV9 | CASSVASGVPGAQYF | TGTGCCAGCAGCGTAGCTTCCGGGGTCCCCGGGGCCCAGTACTTC
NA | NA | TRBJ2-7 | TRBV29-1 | CSVEGWDKEGEQYF | TGCAGCGTTGAAGGGTGGGACAAGGAGGGCGAGCAGTACTTC
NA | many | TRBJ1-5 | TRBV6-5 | CASSQTLGVGNQPQHF | TGTGCCAGCAGTCAAACTCTTGGGGTGGGCAATCAGCCCCAGCATTTT
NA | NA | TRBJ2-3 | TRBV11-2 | CANSLVRVEVNTDTQYF | TGTGCCAACAGCTTAGTTAGGGTCGAGGTCAACACAGATACGCAGTATTTT
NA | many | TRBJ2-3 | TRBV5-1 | CASSNWDSTDTQYF | TGCGCCAGCAGCAATTGGGACAGCACAGATACGCAGTATTTT
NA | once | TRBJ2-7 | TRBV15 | CATSRDRTALEQYF | TGTGCCACCAGCAGAGACAGGACAGCCCTCGAGCAGTACTTC
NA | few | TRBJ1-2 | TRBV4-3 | CASSPGTGKYGYTF | TGCGCCAGCAGCCCAGGGACGGGAAAATATGGCTACACCTTC
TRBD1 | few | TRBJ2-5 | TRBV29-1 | CSVELVGQQETQYF | TGCAGCGTTGAATTGGTGGGACAGCAAGAGACCCAGTACTTC
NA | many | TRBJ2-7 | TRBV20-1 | CSARQGLHYEQYF | TGCAGTGCTAGACAGGGACTGCACTACGAGCAGTACTTC